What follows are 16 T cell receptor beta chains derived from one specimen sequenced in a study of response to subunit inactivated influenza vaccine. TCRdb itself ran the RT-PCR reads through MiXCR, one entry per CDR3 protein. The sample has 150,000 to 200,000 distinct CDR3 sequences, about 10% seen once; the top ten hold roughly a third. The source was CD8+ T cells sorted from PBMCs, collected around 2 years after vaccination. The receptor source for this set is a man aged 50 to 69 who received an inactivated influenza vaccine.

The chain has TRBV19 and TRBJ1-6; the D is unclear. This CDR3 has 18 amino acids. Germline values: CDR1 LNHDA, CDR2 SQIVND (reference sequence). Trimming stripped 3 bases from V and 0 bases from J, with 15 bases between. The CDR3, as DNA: TGTGCCAGTAGTATTGATTTCGTCGGGAGCTCCTATAATTCACCCCTCCACTTT. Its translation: CASSIDFVGSSYNSPLHF. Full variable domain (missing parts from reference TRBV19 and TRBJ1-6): DGGITQSPKYLFRKEGQNVTLSCEQNLNHDAMYWYRQDPGQGLRLIYYSQIVNDFQKGDIAEGYSVSREKKESFPLTVTSAQKNPTAFYLCASSIDFVGSSYNSPLHFGNGTRLTVT.

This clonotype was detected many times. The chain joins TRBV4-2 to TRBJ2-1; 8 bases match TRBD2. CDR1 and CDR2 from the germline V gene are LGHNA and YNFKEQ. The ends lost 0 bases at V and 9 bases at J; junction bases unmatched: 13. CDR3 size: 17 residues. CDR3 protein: CASSQDAGLAGTGEQFF. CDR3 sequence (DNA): TGTGCCAGCAGCCAAGACGCGGGTCTAGCGGGTACAGGTGAGCAGTTCTTC.

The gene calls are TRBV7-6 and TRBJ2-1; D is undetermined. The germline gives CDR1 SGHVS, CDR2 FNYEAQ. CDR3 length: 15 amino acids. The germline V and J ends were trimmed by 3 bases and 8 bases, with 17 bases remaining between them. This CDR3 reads CASSFAETPPDEQFF. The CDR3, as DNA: TGTGCCAGCAGCTTTGCAGAGACCCCTCCCGATGAGCAGTTCTTC.

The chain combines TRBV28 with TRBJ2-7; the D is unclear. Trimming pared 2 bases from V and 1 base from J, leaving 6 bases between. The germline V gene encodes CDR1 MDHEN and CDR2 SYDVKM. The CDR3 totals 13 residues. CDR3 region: CASSLVSSYEQYF. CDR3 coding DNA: TGTGCCAGCAGTTTAGTCAGTTCCTACGAGCAGTACTTC.

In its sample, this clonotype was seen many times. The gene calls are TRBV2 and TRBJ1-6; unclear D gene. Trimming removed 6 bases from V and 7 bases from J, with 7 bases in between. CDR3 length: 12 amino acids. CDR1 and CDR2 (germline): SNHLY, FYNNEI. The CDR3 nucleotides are TGTGCCAGCAGCGCTGCAAATTCACCCCTCCACTTT. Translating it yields CASSAANSPLHF.

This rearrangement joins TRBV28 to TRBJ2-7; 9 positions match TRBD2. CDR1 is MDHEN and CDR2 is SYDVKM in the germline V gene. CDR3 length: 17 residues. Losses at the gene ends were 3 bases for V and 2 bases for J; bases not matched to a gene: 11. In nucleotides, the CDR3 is TGTGCCAGCAGTTTCAACCCGACTAGCGGAAAAACCTACGAGCAGTACTTC. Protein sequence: CASSFNPTSGKTYEQYF.

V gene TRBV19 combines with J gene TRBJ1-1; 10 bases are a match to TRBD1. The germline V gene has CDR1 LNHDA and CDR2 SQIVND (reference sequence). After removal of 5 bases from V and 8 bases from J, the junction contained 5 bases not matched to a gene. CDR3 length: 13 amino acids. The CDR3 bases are TGTGCCAGTAGTCCAGACAGGGGGCGCGAAGCTTTCTTT. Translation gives CASSPDRGREAFF.

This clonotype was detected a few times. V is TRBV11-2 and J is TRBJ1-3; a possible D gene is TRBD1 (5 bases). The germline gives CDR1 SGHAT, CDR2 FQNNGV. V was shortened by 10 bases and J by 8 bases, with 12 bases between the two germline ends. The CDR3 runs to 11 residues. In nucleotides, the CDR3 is TGTGCCACGACGCAGGGCCACACCATATATTTT. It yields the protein CATTQGHTIYF.

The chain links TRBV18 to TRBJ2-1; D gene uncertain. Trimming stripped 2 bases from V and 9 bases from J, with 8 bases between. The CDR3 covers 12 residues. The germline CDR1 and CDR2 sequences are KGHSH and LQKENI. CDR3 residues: CASSPEDVEQFF. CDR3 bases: TGTGCCAGCTCACCAGAGGACGTTGAGCAGTTCTTC.

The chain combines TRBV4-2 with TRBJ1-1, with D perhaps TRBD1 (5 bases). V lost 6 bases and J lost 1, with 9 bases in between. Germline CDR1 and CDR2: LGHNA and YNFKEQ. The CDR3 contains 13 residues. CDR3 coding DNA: TGTGCCAGCAGGTTTGACAGGAACACTGAAGCTTTCTTT. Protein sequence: CASRFDRNTEAFF.

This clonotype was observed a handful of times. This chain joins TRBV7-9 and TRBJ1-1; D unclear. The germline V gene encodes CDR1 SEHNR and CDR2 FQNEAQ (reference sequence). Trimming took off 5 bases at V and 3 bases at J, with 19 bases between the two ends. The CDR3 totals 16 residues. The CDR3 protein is CASSPHVAGVDTEAFF. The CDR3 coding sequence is TGTGCCAGCAGCCCCCACGTTGCTGGGGTTGACACTGAAGCTTTCTTT.

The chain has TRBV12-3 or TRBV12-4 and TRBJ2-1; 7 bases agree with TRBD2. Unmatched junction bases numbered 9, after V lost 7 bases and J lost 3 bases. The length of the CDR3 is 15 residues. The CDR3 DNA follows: TGTGCCAGCAACCTCCAAGGACTAGTCTACAATGAGCAGTTCTTC. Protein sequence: CASNLQGLVYNEQFF.

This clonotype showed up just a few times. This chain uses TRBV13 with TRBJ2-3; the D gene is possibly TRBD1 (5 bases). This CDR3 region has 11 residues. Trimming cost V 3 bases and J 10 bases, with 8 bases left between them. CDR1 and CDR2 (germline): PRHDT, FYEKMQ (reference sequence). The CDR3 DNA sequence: TGTGCCAGCAGCTTTGGACACCCGCAGTATTTT. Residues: CASSFGHPQYF. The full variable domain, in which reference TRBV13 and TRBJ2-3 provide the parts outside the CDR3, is AAGVIQSPRHLIKEKRETATLKCYPIPRHDTVYWYQQGPGQDPQFLISFYEKMQSDKGSIPDRFSAQQFSDYHSELNMSSLELGDSALYFCASSFGHPQYFGPGTRLTVL.

CDR3 amino acids: CASSSSSLTEQETQYF. DNA of the CDR3: TGTGCCAGCAGTTCGAGTAGTTTGACAGAACAAGAGACCCAGTACTTC. V gene TRBV12-3 or TRBV12-4 combines with J gene TRBJ2-5, with D perhaps TRBD1 (5 bases). The V gene lost 4 bases and the J gene lost 2 bases, with 17 bases spanning the gap. CDR3 length: 16 amino acids.

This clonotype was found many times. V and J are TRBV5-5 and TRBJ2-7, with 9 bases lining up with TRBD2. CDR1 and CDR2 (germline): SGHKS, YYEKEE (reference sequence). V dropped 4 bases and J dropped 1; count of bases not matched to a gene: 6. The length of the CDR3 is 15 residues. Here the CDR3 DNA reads TGTGCCAGCAGCCAGCAGCGGGGGGAATCCTACGAGCAGTACTTC. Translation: CASSQQRGESYEQYF.

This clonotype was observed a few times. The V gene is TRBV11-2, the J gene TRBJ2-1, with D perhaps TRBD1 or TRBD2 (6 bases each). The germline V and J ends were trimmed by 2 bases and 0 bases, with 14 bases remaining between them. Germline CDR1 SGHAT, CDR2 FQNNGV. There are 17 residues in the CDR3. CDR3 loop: CASSLTASGASYNEQFF. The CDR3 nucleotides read TGTGCCAGCAGCTTAACTGCGTCGGGGGCCTCCTACAATGAGCAGTTCTTC.